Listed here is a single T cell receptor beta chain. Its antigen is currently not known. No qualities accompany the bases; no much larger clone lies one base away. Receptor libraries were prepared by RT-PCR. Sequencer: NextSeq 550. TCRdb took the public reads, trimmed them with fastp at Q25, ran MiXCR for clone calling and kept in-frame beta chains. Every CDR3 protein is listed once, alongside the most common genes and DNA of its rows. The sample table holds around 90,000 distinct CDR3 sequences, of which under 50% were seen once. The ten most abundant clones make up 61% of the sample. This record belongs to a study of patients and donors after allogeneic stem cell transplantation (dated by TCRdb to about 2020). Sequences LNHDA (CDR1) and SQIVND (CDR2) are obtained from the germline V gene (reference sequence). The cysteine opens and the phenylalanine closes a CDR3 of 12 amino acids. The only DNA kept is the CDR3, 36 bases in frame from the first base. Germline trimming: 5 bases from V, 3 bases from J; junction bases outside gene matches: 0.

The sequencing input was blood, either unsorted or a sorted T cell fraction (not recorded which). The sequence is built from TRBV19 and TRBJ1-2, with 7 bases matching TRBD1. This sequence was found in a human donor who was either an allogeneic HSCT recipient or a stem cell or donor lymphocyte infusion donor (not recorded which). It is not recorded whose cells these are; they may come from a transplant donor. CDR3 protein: CASSDRDYGYTF. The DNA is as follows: TGTGCCAGTAGTGACAGGGACTATGGCTACACCTTC.